The 13 T cell receptor beta chains listed next were all sequenced from one sample in a study of blood T cell repertoires in COVID-19. Profiled with immunoSEQ multiplex PCR; TCRdb holds only in-frame clones, not every one. The repertoire consists of about 41,000 clones, with around 82% occurring once and the leading ten covering around two fifths. What was sequenced was peripheral blood. The source of these receptors is a woman aged 80 or over with active or convalescent COVID-19.

This chain joins TRBV7-9 and TRBJ2-7; D unresolved. There are 13 residues in the CDR3. Deletions cut 4 bases from V and 4 bases from J, with 11 bases between. CDR1 is SEHNR and CDR2 is FQNEAQ in the germline V gene (reference sequence). The CDR3 sequence is CASSSYFSYEQYF. In nucleotides, the CDR3 is TGTGCCAGCAGCTCCTATTTCTCGTACGAGCAGTACTTC.

For the CDR3, the DNA is TGTGCCAGCAGCCTCGGACAGGGGAGTTCACCCCTCCACTTT. Its protein is CASSLGQGSSPLHF. The J gene is TRBJ1-6, the V gene TRBV5-8; 9 bases agree with TRBD1. This CDR3 is built from 14 residues. CDR1 is SGHTS and CDR2 is YDEGEE in the germline V gene. V lost 4 bases, J lost 9 bases, and 5 bases stayed unmatched.

The chain couples TRBV7-9 to TRBJ2-7; D is unresolved. The CDR3 contains 13 residues. The V end lost 3 bases, the J end lost 4 bases, and 10 bases lay between the germline ends. Per the germline V gene, CDR1 is SEHNR and CDR2 is FQNEAQ (reference sequence). This CDR3 is CASSFERPYEQYF. The CDR3 nucleotides read TGTGCCAGCAGCTTCGAGCGCCCGTACGAGCAGTACTTC. Variable domain in full (rest from reference TRBV7-9 and TRBJ2-7): DTGVSQNPRHKITKRGQNVTFRCDPISEHNRLYWYRQTLGQGPEFLTYFQNEAQLEKSRLLSDRFSAERPKGSFSTLEIQRTEQGDSAMYLCASSFERPYEQYFGPGTRLTVT.

This sequence joins TRBV27 and TRBJ2-5, with 9 nucleotides matching TRBD1. Per the germline V gene, CDR1 is MNHEY and CDR2 is SMNVEV (reference sequence). CDR3 size: 15 residues. The V gene end was trimmed by 8 bases and the J gene end by 2 bases; junction bases not matched to a gene: 9. This chain's CDR3 is CASGGTGQGQETQYF. CDR3 bases: TGTGCCAGCGGCGGGACAGGGCAGGGGCAAGAGACCCAGTACTTC.

The V and J genes are TRBV10-3 and TRBJ1-6; D uncertain. Germline values: CDR1 ENHRY, CDR2 SYGVKD. The CDR3 consists of 15 residues. Trimming took 4 bases from V and 0 from J, leaving 7 bases between them. The CDR3 region is CAISATSSYNSPLHF. CDR3 sequence (DNA): TGTGCCATCAGTGCAACCAGCTCCTATAATTCACCCCTCCACTTT.

V usage is TRBV3-1 (or the pseudogene TRBV3-2) and J usage is TRBJ1-3; TRBD1 aligns across 9 bases. The CDR3 loop spans 15 amino acids. Germline V gene sequence: CDR1 LGHDT, CDR2 YNNKEL (reference sequence). Trimming removed 4 bases from V and 3 bases from J; junction bases left unmatched: 4. The CDR3 bases are TGTGCCAGCAGCCCGTGGGACAGGGATGGAAACACCATATATTTT. It encodes CASSPWDRDGNTIYF.

The rearrangement joins TRBV6-6 to TRBJ1-2; 9 bases map to TRBD1. Germline V gene lookup returns CDR1 MNHNY and CDR2 SVGAGI (reference sequence). The CDR3 has 13 amino acids. The V gene end was trimmed by 2 bases and the J gene end by 8 bases; junction bases not matched to a gene: 3. CDR3 nucleotide sequence: TGTGCCAGCAGTTACCTGACAGGGGGGGGCTACACCTTC. Translated: CASSYLTGGGYTF.

This chain connects TRBV29-1 to TRBJ2-5, with a weak D call TRBD2 (6 bases). V was shortened by 4 bases and J by 1 base, with 13 bases between the two germline ends. Per germline, CDR1 SQVTM and CDR2 ANQGSEA. The CDR3 has 14 residues. This CDR3 reads CSVVVGGIQETQYF. The CDR3 DNA reads TGCAGCGTTGTTGTGGGAGGCATCCAAGAGACCCAGTACTTC. The variable domain in full, with the rest retrieved from reference TRBV29-1 and TRBJ2-5, is SAVISQKPSRDICQRGTSLTIQCQVDSQVTMMFWYRQQPGQSLTLIATANQGSEATYESGFVIDKFPISRPNLTFSTLTVSNMSPEDSSIYLCSVVVGGIQETQYFGPGTRLLVL.

The rearrangement uses TRBV2 and TRBJ1-5; D remains ambiguous. This CDR3 spans 15 amino acids. CDR1 and CDR2 from the germline V gene are SNHLY and FYNNEI. The ends were cut back, 6 bases at V and 0 bases at J, with 12 bases in the middle. The CDR3: CASRGTDNSNQPQHF. The CDR3 DNA reads TGTGCCAGCAGGGGCACAGACAATAGCAATCAGCCCCAGCATTTT.

V is TRBV5-6 and J is TRBJ2-7; 9 bases line up with TRBD1. This CDR3 contains 14 residues. Germline CDR1 and CDR2: SGHDT and YYEEEE. Trimming took 4 bases from V and 2 from J; bases not matched to a gene: 4. The CDR3 loop is CASSEDRGTYEQYF. The CDR3 nucleotides are TGTGCCAGCAGCGAGGACAGGGGAACCTACGAGCAGTACTTC.

The V call is TRBV30, the J call TRBJ2-7; 11 bases are shared with TRBD2. The trim removed 2 bases at V and 3 bases at J, leaving 3 bases unmatched. This CDR3 contains 14 residues. In germline, CDR1 is GTSNPN, CDR2 SVGIG (reference sequence). The CDR3 loop reads CAWSSSGRYYEQYF. In DNA form, the CDR3 reads TGTGCCTGGAGTTCTAGCGGGAGGTACTACGAGCAGTACTTC. Full variable domain (remainder filled in from reference TRBV30 and TRBJ2-7): SQTIHQWPATLVQPVGSPLSLECTVEGTSNPNLYWYRQAAGRGLQLLFYSVGIGQISSEVPQNLSASRPQDRQFILSSKKLLLSDSGFYLCAWSSSGRYYEQYFGPGTRLTVT.

The rearrangement links TRBV28 to TRBJ2-3; 7 bases map to TRBD2. After removal of 8 bases from V and 2 bases from J, the junction contained 10 bases not matched to a gene. CDR3 size: 15 residues. Germline lookup yields CDR1 MDHEN and CDR2 SYDVKM. The CDR3 DNA follows: TGTGCCAGCGGTACGGGAGGATGGGTCACAGATACGCAGTATTTT. This encodes CASGTGGWVTDTQYF.

The DNA for the CDR3 is TGTGCCAGCAGTTATGGGACAGGGGGTTACTACGAGCAGTACTTC. Protein product: CASSYGTGGYYEQYF. This chain joins TRBV7-2 and TRBJ2-7; TRBD1 matches 11 bases. Unmatched junction bases numbered 7, after V lost 6 bases and J lost 3 bases. Germline-derived CDR1 and CDR2 are SGHTA and FQGNSA. The length of the CDR3 is 15 residues. Full variable domain (outside the CDR3, taken from reference TRBV7-2 and TRBJ2-7): GAGVSQSPSNKVTEKGKDVELRCDPISGHTALYWYRQSLGQGLEFLIYFQGNSAPDKSGLPSDRFSAERTGGSVSTLTIQRTQQEDSAVYLCASSYGTGGYYEQYFGPGTRLTVT.